Sequencing of this T cell receptor (beta chain) was carried out in a study of T cell responses to AZD1222 COVID-19 vaccine. Study observations and caveats: Dominant CD4 TCR responses targeted spike regions 160-218 and 743-854.

Using immunoSEQ multiplex PCR, the repertoire was profiled, and TCRdb retains in-frame clones only, with some absent. The sample has roughly 67,000 clones, about 80% seen once. To note about this clone: Antigen: not known.

Germline CDR1 reads LGHDT; CDR2 reads YNNKEL (reference sequence). This CDR3 is built from 16 residues. V was pared by 0 bases and J by 4 bases, with 5 bases of the junction left unmatched. The sample was peripheral blood, taken on day 0 of AZD1222 vaccination. The sequence derives from an adult in good health. The chain links TRBV3-1 (or the pseudogene TRBV3-2) to TRBJ2-3, with 9 nucleotides matching TRBD2. The CDR3 reads CASSQDSLAGSDTQYF. In nucleotides, the CDR3 is TGTGCCAGCAGCCAAGATTCCCTAGCGGGGTCAGATACGCAGTATTTT.